These 28 T cell receptor beta chains were all obtained from the same sample, sequenced in a study of blood T cell repertoires in COVID-19. Profiling relied on immunoSEQ multiplex PCR, and the TCRdb table lists in-frame clones only, not all of them. The table records 180,000 or so clones, 80% to 90% of them present only once. Specimen: peripheral blood. These receptors were taken from a woman aged 50 to 60 with acute or convalescent COVID-19.

The chain has TRBV27 and TRBJ1-1; 8 bases are shared with TRBD1. The V gene end was trimmed by 7 bases and the J gene end by 3 bases; junction bases not matched to a gene: 7. Germline CDR1 and CDR2: MNHEY and SMNVEV (reference sequence). The CDR3 contains 14 residues. In DNA, the CDR3 is TGTGCCAGCAAGGGCCAGGGGGCGTACACTGAAGCTTTCTTT. This encodes CASKGQGAYTEAFF.

The rearrangement links TRBV4-1 to TRBJ2-7; 8 positions match TRBD1. The V gene's germline CDR1 is MGHRA and CDR2 YSYEKL. The V and J ends lost 4 bases and 2 bases, in that order; junction bases with no gene match: 7. The length of the CDR3 is 15 residues. The CDR3 here is CASSLGQGYAYEQYF. DNA for the CDR3: TGCGCCAGCAGCCTTGGACAGGGTTACGCCTACGAGCAGTACTTC.

This rearrangement joins TRBV2 to TRBJ2-3; 11 bases map to TRBD2. This CDR3 region has 14 residues. J gave up 8 bases and V 3 bases, and 4 bases lay outside the gene matches. CDR1 and CDR2 (germline): SNHLY, FYNNEI. CDR3 DNA sequence: TGTGCCAGCAGTGACACTAGCGGGGGAGGTACGCAGTATTTT. Translation gives CASSDTSGGGTQYF.

This sequence joins TRBV19 and TRBJ2-1; 13 bases align to TRBD2. V was clipped by 4 bases and J by 2 bases; unmatched bases: 2. This CDR3 is 16 amino acids long. CDR1 and CDR2 from the germline V gene are LNHDA and SQIVND (reference sequence). This CDR3 reads CASSTGTSGAYNEQFF. CDR3 bases: TGTGCCAGTAGTACGGGGACTAGCGGGGCCTACAATGAGCAGTTCTTC.

This chain connects TRBV6-5 to TRBJ2-2, with TRBD1 matching over 10 bases. V was clipped by 6 bases and J by 0 bases; unmatched bases: 1. The CDR3 extends over 15 amino acids. Looked up from germline, CDR1 is MNHEY and CDR2 is SVGAGI. The CDR3 region has the DNA TGTGCCAGCAGGACAGGGGGCGCGAACACCGGGGAGCTGTTTTTT. Its translation: CASRTGGANTGELFF.

V is TRBV6-5 and J is TRBJ1-6; the match to TRBD1 covers 9 bases. V shed 11 bases, J shed 5 bases, and the junction held 4 bases outside the gene matches. CDR1 MNHEY and CDR2 SVGAGI come from the germline V gene. CDR3 length: 13 amino acids. The CDR3 nucleotides read TGTGCCTCAAGGGACAGGGATAATTCACCCCTCCACTTT. This encodes CASRDRDNSPLHF.

This chain uses TRBV4-2 with TRBJ2-2, with 7 bases matching TRBD2. With V trimmed by 0 bases and J by 8 bases, 9 bases remained unmatched. This CDR3 has 16 residues. Germline V CDR1 and CDR2: LGHNA, YNFKEQ. Written as DNA, the CDR3 is TGTGCCAGCAGCCAAGAGAACCCAGCGGGGAAAGGGGAGCTGTTTTTT. This sequence encodes CASSQENPAGKGELFF.

The chain's CDR3 is CASSLEDGTGGSPLHF. The CDR3 DNA reads TGTGCCAGCAGCTTGGAAGATGGGACAGGGGGCTCACCCCTCCACTTT. The chain carries TRBV5-8 and TRBJ1-6; 12 positions agree with TRBD1. From germline, CDR1 is SGHTS and CDR2 YDEGEE. There are 16 residues in the CDR3. The junction had 5 bases not matched to a gene; V was cut back by 0 bases and J by 10 bases.

The rearrangement links TRBV11-2 to TRBJ1-2, with 10 bases aligning to TRBD1. Germline V gives CDR1 SGHAT, CDR2 FQNNGV. V dropped 5 bases and J dropped 6; count of bases not matched to a gene: 3. The CDR3 loop spans 13 amino acids. The CDR3 is CASSTTGGHGYTF. CDR3 bases: TGTGCCAGCAGCACGACAGGGGGCCATGGCTACACCTTC.

This chain links TRBV4-3 with TRBJ2-3; no reliable D call. Germline V lookup: CDR1 LGHNA, CDR2 YSLEER. The CDR3 length is 16 residues. V was shortened by 0 bases and J by 14 bases, with 24 bases between the two germline ends. The CDR3 loop reads CASSQDIAAGRAMLYF. In DNA form, the CDR3 reads TGCGCCAGCAGCCAAGATATTGCAGCTGGCCGAGCGATGTTGTATTTT.

This rearrangement joins TRBV2 to TRBJ1-5, with TRBD1 identical over 7 bases. Unmatched junction bases numbered 4, after V lost 6 bases and J lost 2 bases. The CDR3 has 14 residues. Germline V lookup: CDR1 SNHLY, CDR2 FYNNEI. The CDR3 DNA reads TGTGCCAGCAGCCCCCAGGGGGGCAATCAGCCCCAGCATTTT. Its translation is CASSPQGGNQPQHF.

V gene TRBV11-2 combines with J gene TRBJ1-5; TRBD1 might be the D (5 bases). Germline-derived CDR1 and CDR2 are SGHAT and FQNNGV. The V end was cut by 3 bases, the J end by 4 bases, with 13 bases between. This CDR3 spans 15 amino acids. CDR3 DNA: TGTGCCAGCAGCTTTGAGCGGGACTGTAATCAGCCCCAGCATTTT. It yields the protein CASSFERDCNQPQHF.

The chain employs TRBV4-3 and TRBJ1-1; a possible D gene is TRBD1 (5 bases). Trimming took off 0 bases at V and 8 bases at J, with 10 bases between the two ends. The CDR3 runs to 13 residues. Germline loops: CDR1 LGHNA, CDR2 YSLEER. The CDR3 loop is CASSQDVGREAFF. The CDR3 DNA is TGCGCCAGCAGCCAAGATGTGGGGCGGGAAGCTTTCTTT.

This clone was detected once. This chain links TRBV7-2 with TRBJ2-5; no firm D call. V was cut by 3 bases and J by 2 bases, with 10 bases left in between. Germline-derived CDR1 and CDR2 are SGHTA and FQGNSA. The CDR3 runs to 14 residues. The CDR3 bases are TGTGCCAGCAGCTTCCCCCCAGGACAAGAGACCCAGTACTTC. Translated: CASSFPPGQETQYF.

Here the CDR3 reads CASSPLRGAANEKLFF. The CDR3 bases are TGTGCCAGCTCACCACTCAGGGGGGCGGCTAATGAAAAACTGTTTTTT. The J gene is TRBJ1-4, the V gene TRBV18, with TRBD1 matching 7 bases. With V trimmed by 1 base and J by 3 bases, 5 bases remained unmatched. This CDR3 comprises 16 residues. Germline loops: CDR1 KGHSH, CDR2 LQKENI.

The chain couples TRBV4-1 to TRBJ1-5; a weak D match, TRBD1 (5 bases). The germline V and J ends were trimmed by 4 bases and 3 bases, with 16 bases remaining between them. The CDR3 contains 16 residues. The germline CDR1 and CDR2 sequences are MGHRA and YSYEKL. CDR3: CASSPPRVLHNQPQHF. The CDR3 nucleotides read TGCGCCAGCAGCCCCCCCAGGGTCCTACACAATCAGCCCCAGCATTTT.

The V call is TRBV12-3 or TRBV12-4, the J call TRBJ2-1; the D gene is possibly TRBD2 (6 bases). This CDR3 has 13 amino acids. Between the trimmed V and J ends, which lost 3 bases and 8 bases, there was a span of 11 bases. The CDR3 protein is CASSFWGEDEQFF. The CDR3, as DNA: TGTGCCAGCAGTTTTTGGGGGGAAGATGAGCAGTTCTTC.

The CDR3 DNA sequence: TGTGCCAGCAGCTTACGTCGGGGACAGGGGCAGGGTGAGCAGTACTTC. This gives the protein CASSLRRGQGQGEQYF. The chain uses TRBV7-9 and TRBJ2-7; TRBD1 aligns across 10 bases. The CDR3 sequence is 16 residues long. V dropped 2 bases and J dropped 7; count of bases not matched to a gene: 11. Germline-derived CDR1 and CDR2 are SEHNR and FQNEAQ (reference sequence).

The rearrangement joins TRBV11-3 to TRBJ2-1; D perhaps matches TRBD1 (6 bases). Per germline, CDR1 SGHNT and CDR2 YENEEA. The length of the CDR3 is 16 residues. Trimming left V 5 bases short and J 3 bases short, with 17 bases between. Here the CDR3 reads CASSTLGQTIYNEQFF. CDR3 nucleotide sequence: TGTGCCAGCAGCACCCTCGGACAGACAATCTACAATGAGCAGTTCTTC. Combining the CDR3 with reference TRBV11-3 and TRBJ2-1 gives the whole variable domain EAGVVQSPRYKIIEKKQPVAFWCNPISGHNTLYWYLQNLGQGPELLIRYENEEAVDDSQLPKDRFSAERLKGVDSTLKIQPAELGDSAVYLCASSTLGQTIYNEQFFGPGTRLTVL.

The CDR3 is CASSFSVSKNIQYF. Here the CDR3 DNA reads TGTGCCAGCAGCTTCAGCGTCTCCAAAAACATTCAGTACTTC. The chain employs TRBV11-3 and TRBJ2-4, with D hard to call. The CDR3 has 14 amino acids. Germline loops: CDR1 SGHNT, CDR2 YENEEA. The V end lost 3 bases, the J end lost 2 bases, and 8 bases lay between the germline ends.

This clone is a singleton in its sample. At one end, the junction sequence differs from germline, possibly due to a read error. The gene calls are TRBV5-1 and TRBJ2-2, with TRBD2 as a possible D gene (6 bases). The CDR3 has 15 amino acids. Germline values: CDR1 SGHRS, CDR2 YFSETQ. CDR3 DNA: TGCGCCAGCAGCACAAGGCCGGGAGACACGGGGGAGCTGTTTTTT. Protein product: CASSTRPGDTGELFF.

This clone occurred many times. The J gene is TRBJ1-4, the V gene TRBV2; tentative D call: TRBD1 (5 bases). V dropped 2 bases and J dropped 3 bases, with 10 bases sitting between them. CDR1 is SNHLY and CDR2 is FYNNEI in the germline V gene. CDR3 length: 15 residues. The CDR3 is CASSENRGANEKLFF. The CDR3 region has the DNA TGTGCCAGCAGTGAAAATCGGGGGGCTAATGAAAAACTGTTTTTT. The full variable domain, rest sourced from reference TRBV2 and TRBJ1-4, is EPEVTQTPSHQVTQMGQEVILRCVPISNHLYFYWYRQILGQKVEFLVSFYNNEISEKSEIFDDQFSVERPDGSNFTLKIRSTKLEDSAMYFCASSENRGANEKLFFGSGTQLSVL.

The CDR3 bases are TGCGCCAGCAGGGGGGGGACCGAAAAACTGTTTTTT. Translating gives CASRGGTEKLFF. The rearrangement uses TRBV5-1 and TRBJ1-4, with a weak D call TRBD1 (5 bases). This CDR3 has 12 residues. Trimming shortened V by 5 bases and J by 8 bases, and 10 bases separated the two germline ends. CDR1 is SGHRS and CDR2 is YFSETQ in the germline V gene. Full variable domain (missing parts from reference TRBV5-1 and TRBJ1-4): KAGVTQTPRYLIKTRGQQVTLSCSPISGHRSVSWYQQTPGQGLQFLFEYFSETQRNKGNFPGRFSGRQFSNSRSEMNVSTLELGDSALYLCASRGGTEKLFFGSGTQLSVL.

The rearrangement uses TRBV19 and TRBJ1-2; TRBD1 matches at 10 bases. CDR1 LNHDA and CDR2 SQIVND come from the germline V gene (reference sequence). The CDR3 sequence is 14 residues long. With 5 bases clipped from V and 8 bases from J, the junction kept 8 bases outside the gene matches. Here the CDR3 DNA reads TGTGCCAGTAGTTGGGACAGGGGAGTCGGGGGCTACACCTTC. Translated, it gives CASSWDRGVGGYTF.

V gene TRBV2 combines with J gene TRBJ1-3; D unclear. This CDR3 spans 14 amino acids. From germline, CDR1 is SNHLY and CDR2 FYNNEI. V shed 5 bases and J shed 4 bases, with 12 bases lying between them. The CDR3 DNA sequence: TGTGCCAGCAGTCCTGGGAGAGCCGGAAACACCATATATTTT. Its protein product is CASSPGRAGNTIYF.

The chain uses TRBV6-1 and TRBJ2-3; perhaps TRBD1 as D (6 bases). Trimming shortened V by 2 bases and J by 1 base, and 10 bases separated the two germline ends. Per the germline V gene, CDR1 is MNHNS and CDR2 is SASEGT. The CDR3 loop spans 15 amino acids. In DNA form, the CDR3 reads TGTGCCAGCAGTGAATACAGGGACGGCACAGATACGCAGTATTTT. Translation: CASSEYRDGTDTQYF.

The V gene is TRBV5-7, the J gene TRBJ1-2; no reliable D call. TRBV5-7 is known as an ORF, though its function is uncertain. The CDR3 loop spans 16 amino acids. V lost 5 bases and J 1 base, leaving 18 bases between the germline ends. CDR3 loop: CASSYTGNPFNYGYTF. The CDR3 region has the DNA TGTGCCAGCAGTTACACCGGGAACCCATTTAACTATGGCTACACCTTC.

The chain recombines TRBV3-1 (or the pseudogene TRBV3-2) with TRBJ1-4; 10 bases agree with TRBD1. Germline V lookup: CDR1 LGHDT, CDR2 YNNKEL (reference sequence). With V trimmed by 0 bases and J by 7 bases, 2 bases remained unmatched. This CDR3 has 15 amino acids. CDR3 sequence: CASSQEGQGIEKLFF. CDR3 nucleotides: TGTGCCAGCAGCCAAGAGGGACAGGGGATTGAAAAACTGTTTTTT.